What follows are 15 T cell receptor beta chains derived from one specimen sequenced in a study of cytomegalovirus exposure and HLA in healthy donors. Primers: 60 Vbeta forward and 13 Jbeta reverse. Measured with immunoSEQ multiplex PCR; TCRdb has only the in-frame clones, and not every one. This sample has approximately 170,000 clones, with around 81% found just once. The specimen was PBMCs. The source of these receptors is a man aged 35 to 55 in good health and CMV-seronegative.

Written as DNA, the CDR3 is TGCGCCAGCAGCCAGGGACAGGGTAATCTGGAACAAGAGACCCAGTACTTC. This translates into CASSQGQGNLEQETQYF. The chain links TRBV5-1 to TRBJ2-5; the match to TRBD1 covers 9 bases. CDR3 length: 17 amino acids. From germline, CDR1 is SGHRS and CDR2 YFSETQ. With 4 bases clipped from V and 2 bases from J, the junction kept 12 bases outside the gene matches.

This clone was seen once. DNA for the CDR3: TGTGCCAGCAGCGCTAGCGGGCAGAGCACAGATACGCAGTATTTT. Amino acids: CASSASGQSTDTQYF. This rearrangement joins TRBV7-2 to TRBJ2-3; 8 bases are a match to TRBD2. The CDR3 runs to 15 residues. From germline, CDR1 is SGHTA and CDR2 FQGNSA. V was pared by 5 bases and J by 0 bases, with 4 bases of the junction left unmatched.

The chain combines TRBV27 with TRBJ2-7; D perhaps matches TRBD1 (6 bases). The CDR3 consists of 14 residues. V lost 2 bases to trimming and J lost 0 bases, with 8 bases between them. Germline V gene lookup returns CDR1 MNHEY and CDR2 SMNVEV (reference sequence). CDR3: CASSLIGGSYEQYF. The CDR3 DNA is TGTGCCAGCAGTTTAATAGGGGGCTCCTACGAGCAGTACTTC.

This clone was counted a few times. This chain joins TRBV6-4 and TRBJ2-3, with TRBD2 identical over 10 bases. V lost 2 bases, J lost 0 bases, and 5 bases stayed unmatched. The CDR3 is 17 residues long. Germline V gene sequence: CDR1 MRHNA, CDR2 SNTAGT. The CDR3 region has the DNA TGTGCCAGCAGTGACGAAGCGGGAGGGGGGAGCACAGATACGCAGTATTTT. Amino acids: CASSDEAGGGSTDTQYF.

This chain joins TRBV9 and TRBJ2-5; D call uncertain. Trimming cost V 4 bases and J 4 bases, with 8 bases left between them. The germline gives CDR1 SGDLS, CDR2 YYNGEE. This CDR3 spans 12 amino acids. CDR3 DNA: TGTGCCAGCAGCCCCACGGGAGAGACCCAGTACTTC. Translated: CASSPTGETQYF. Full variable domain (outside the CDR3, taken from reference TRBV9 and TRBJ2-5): DSGVTQTPKHLITATGQRVTLRCSPRSGDLSVYWYQQSLDQGLQFLIQYYNGEERAKGNILERFSAQQFPDLHSELNLSSLELGDSALYFCASSPTGETQYFGPGTRLLVL.

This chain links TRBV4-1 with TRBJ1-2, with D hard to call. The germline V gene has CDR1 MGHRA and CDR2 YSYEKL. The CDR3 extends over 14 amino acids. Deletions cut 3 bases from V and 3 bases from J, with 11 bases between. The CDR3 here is CASSHSYGDYGYTF. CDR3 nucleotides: TGCGCCAGCAGCCATTCCTACGGGGACTATGGCTACACCTTC.

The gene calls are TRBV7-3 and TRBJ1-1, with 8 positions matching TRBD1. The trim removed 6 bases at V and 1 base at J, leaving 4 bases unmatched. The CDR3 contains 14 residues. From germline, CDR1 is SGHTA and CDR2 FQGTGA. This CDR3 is CASRATGGNTEAFF. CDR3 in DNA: TGTGCCAGCAGAGCCACAGGGGGGAACACTGAAGCTTTCTTT.

CDR3 loop: CASSLNLAGLTYEQYF. The CDR3 DNA reads TGTGCCAGCAGTCTAAACCTAGCGGGGCTAACCTACGAGCAGTACTTC. The rearrangement joins TRBV28 to TRBJ2-7, with TRBD2 matching 9 bases. The CDR3 contains 16 residues. J was trimmed by 2 bases and V by 5 bases; bases with no gene match: 10. In germline, CDR1 is MDHEN, CDR2 SYDVKM. Filled out from reference TRBV28 and TRBJ2-7, the complete variable domain reads DVKVTQSSRYLVKRTGEKVFLECVQDMDHENMFWYRQDPGLGLRLIYFSYDVKMKEKGDIPEGYSVSREKKERFSLILESASTNQTSMYLCASSLNLAGLTYEQYFGPGTRLTVT.

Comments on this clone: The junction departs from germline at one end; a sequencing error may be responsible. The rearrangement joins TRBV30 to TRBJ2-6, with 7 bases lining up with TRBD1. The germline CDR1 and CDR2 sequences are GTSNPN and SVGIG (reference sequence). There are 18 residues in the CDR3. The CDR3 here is CAWSVLRGNVPGANGLTF. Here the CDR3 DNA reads TGTGCCTGGAGTGTACTCAGGGGGAATGTCCCTGGGGCCAACGGCCTGACTTTC.

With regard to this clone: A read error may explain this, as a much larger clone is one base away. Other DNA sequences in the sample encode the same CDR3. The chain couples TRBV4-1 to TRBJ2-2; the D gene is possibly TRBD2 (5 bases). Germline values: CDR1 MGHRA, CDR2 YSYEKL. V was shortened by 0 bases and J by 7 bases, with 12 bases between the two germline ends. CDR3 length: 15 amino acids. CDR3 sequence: CASSQDEGTSGELFF. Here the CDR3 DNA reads TGCGCCAGCAGCCAAGATGAGGGTACTAGCGGGGAGCTGTTTTTT.

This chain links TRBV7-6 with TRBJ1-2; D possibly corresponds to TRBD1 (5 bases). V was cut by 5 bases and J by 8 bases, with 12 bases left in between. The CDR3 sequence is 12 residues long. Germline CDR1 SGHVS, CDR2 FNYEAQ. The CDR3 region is CASSAGPGGYTF. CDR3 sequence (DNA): TGTGCCAGCAGCGCGGGACCTGGGGGCTACACCTTC.

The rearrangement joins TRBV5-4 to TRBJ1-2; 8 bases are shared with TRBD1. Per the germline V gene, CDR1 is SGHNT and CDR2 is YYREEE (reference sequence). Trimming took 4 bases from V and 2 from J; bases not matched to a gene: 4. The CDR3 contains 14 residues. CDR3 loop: CASSAGQANYGYTF. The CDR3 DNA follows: TGTGCCAGCAGCGCGGGACAGGCCAACTATGGCTACACCTTC.

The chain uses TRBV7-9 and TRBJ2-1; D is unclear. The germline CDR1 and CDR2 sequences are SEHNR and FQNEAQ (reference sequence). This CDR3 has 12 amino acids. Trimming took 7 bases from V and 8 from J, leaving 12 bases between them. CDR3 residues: CASNVLSDEQFF. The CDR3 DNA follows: TGTGCCAGCAACGTACTGAGCGATGAGCAGTTCTTC.

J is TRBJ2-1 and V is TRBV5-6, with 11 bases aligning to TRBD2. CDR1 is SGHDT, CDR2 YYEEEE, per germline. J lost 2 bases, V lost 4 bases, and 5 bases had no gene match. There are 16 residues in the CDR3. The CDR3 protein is CASSQLAGVAYNEQFF. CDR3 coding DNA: TGTGCCAGCAGCCAACTAGCGGGAGTTGCCTACAATGAGCAGTTCTTC. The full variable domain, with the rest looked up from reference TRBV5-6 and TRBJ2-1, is DAGVTQSPTHLIKTRGQQVTLRCSPKSGHDTVSWYQQALGQGPQFIFQYYEEEERQRGNFPDRFSGHQFPNYSSELNVNALLLGDSALYLCASSQLAGVAYNEQFFGPGTRLTVL.

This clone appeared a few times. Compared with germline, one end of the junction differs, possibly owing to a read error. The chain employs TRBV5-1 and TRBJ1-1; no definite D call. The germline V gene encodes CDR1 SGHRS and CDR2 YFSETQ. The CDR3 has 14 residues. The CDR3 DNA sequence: TGTGCCAGCAGCTTGGCAGGTCGAGGGACTGAAGCTTTCTTT. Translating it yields CASSLAGRGTEAFF.